Below are 31 T cell receptor beta chains sequenced from a single sample in a study of response to subunit inactivated influenza vaccine (dated by TCRdb to between 2018 and 2020). The library was made by RT-PCR. For sequencing, an Illumina HiSeq 2500 was employed. TCRdb applied fastp at Q25 and MiXCR to the public reads, then kept only in-frame beta chains. Rows matching on CDR3 protein sequence are summarized as one entry with the most common DNA and genes. The sample has about 700,000 distinct CDR3 sequences on record, less than 20% of them singletons. The top ten clones comprise around 10% of the sample. This material consisted of PBMCs from blood, taken 12 days after vaccination. Source of these receptors: a man in his forties or fifties who received an inactivated influenza vaccine. Donor details come from another sample of the same person, matched by shared clones.

This clonotype turned up a few times. The rearrangement links TRBV27 to TRBJ1-6, with D possibly matching TRBD1 (5 bases). V dropped 2 bases and J dropped 6 bases, with 17 bases sitting between them. CDR1 and CDR2 (germline): MNHEY, SMNVEV (reference sequence). This CDR3 contains 17 residues. CDR3 bases: TGTGCCAGCAGTTTAACCATCCCTGGGACGAGTAATTCACCCCTCCACTTT. The encoded protein is CASSLTIPGTSNSPLHF.

This clonotype has more than one count but fewer than ten. The chain recombines TRBV7-2 with TRBJ2-3; TRBD1 agrees at 8 bases. The CDR3 extends over 14 amino acids. Per the germline V gene, CDR1 is SGHTA and CDR2 is FQGNSA. The junction had 4 bases not matched to a gene; V was cut back by 6 bases and J by 2 bases. CDR3 nucleotides: TGTGCCAGCAGGAGGACAGGGAACACAGATACGCAGTATTTT. The encoded protein is CASRRTGNTDTQYF.

This clonotype was detected a few times. The V gene is TRBV27, the J gene TRBJ2-7; 7 positions agree with TRBD1. The V gene's germline CDR1 is MNHEY and CDR2 SMNVEV (reference sequence). CDR3 length equals 13 residues. The junction had 10 bases not matched to a gene; V was cut back by 4 bases and J by 10 bases. The CDR3 nucleotides read TGTGCCAGCAGTTCGGACAGGATGGGGATTCAGTACTTC. It is translated as CASSSDRMGIQYF.

This clonotype was seen more than once but under ten times. V usage is TRBV27 and J usage is TRBJ1-5; no definite D call. V was trimmed by 7 bases and J by 3 bases, leaving 10 bases between them. Germline V gene lookup returns CDR1 MNHEY and CDR2 SMNVEV (reference sequence). This CDR3 spans 13 amino acids. For the CDR3, the DNA is TGTGCCAGCACATCGGGCTTCAATCAGCCCCAGCATTTT. Translation gives CASTSGFNQPQHF.

This clonotype showed up just a few times. V usage is TRBV20-1 and J usage is TRBJ2-1, with 10 bases matching TRBD2. The CDR3 contains 15 residues. The V gene's germline CDR1 is DFQATT and CDR2 SNEGSKA (reference sequence). V dropped 1 base and J dropped 4; count of bases not matched to a gene: 4. The CDR3 nucleotides read TGCAGTGCTAGAGTTACTAGCGGGACATACAATGAGCAGTTCTTC. Residues: CSARVTSGTYNEQFF.

The genes are TRBV11-1 and TRBJ2-1, with 12 positions matching TRBD1. CDR1 and CDR2 from the germline V gene are SGHAT and FQDESV (reference sequence). The V and J ends lost 7 bases and 8 bases, in that order; junction bases with no gene match: 6. CDR3 length equals 14 residues. Here the CDR3 DNA reads TGTGCCAGCACCGGGACAGGGGGCATCGATGAGCAGTTCTTC. Its protein product is CASTGTGGIDEQFF.

The sample holds a few counts of this clonotype. J is TRBJ2-3 and V is TRBV4-2, with no clear D. The length of the CDR3 is 17 residues. Germline CDR1 is LGHNA and CDR2 is YNFKEQ. Trimming left V 1 base short and J 0 bases short, with 14 bases between. CDR3 DNA: TGTGCCAGCAGCCAAGCGGTGATGGCCCGCAGCACAGATACGCAGTATTTT. Translation: CASSQAVMARSTDTQYF.

The chain uses TRBV20-1 and TRBJ1-2; 8 bases match TRBD1. Germline lookup yields CDR1 DFQATT and CDR2 SNEGSKA (reference sequence). This CDR3 spans 12 amino acids. V shed 0 bases and J 11 bases; nucleotides not matched to a gene: 5. The CDR3 DNA reads as TGCAGTGCTAGAGAGACGGACAGGGCGTACACCTTC. This encodes CSARETDRAYTF.

This rearrangement joins TRBV20-1 to TRBJ2-2; 13 nucleotides align to TRBD2. V was clipped by 3 bases and J by 0 bases; unmatched bases: 7. The CDR3 contains 18 residues. Germline lookup yields CDR1 DFQATT and CDR2 SNEGSKA (reference sequence). CDR3 DNA sequence: TGCAGTGCTAGTGGACTAGCGGGAGTTGTAACGAACACCGGGGAGCTGTTTTTT. Protein sequence: CSASGLAGVVTNTGELFF.

This rearrangement joins TRBV6-5 to TRBJ2-1; 8 bases fit TRBD1. The germline CDR1 and CDR2 sequences are MNHEY and SVGAGI. Unmatched junction bases numbered 6, after V lost 2 bases and J lost 6 bases. This CDR3 spans 15 amino acids. CDR3 coding DNA: TGTGCCAGCAGTTACGGACAGGGCATGGGCAATGAGCAGTTCTTC. Amino acid sequence: CASSYGQGMGNEQFF.

This chain joins TRBV6-1 and TRBJ2-3; TRBD2 agrees at 8 bases. This CDR3 has 17 residues. Unmatched junction bases numbered 11, after V lost 4 bases and J lost 2 bases. CDR1 MNHNS and CDR2 SASEGT come from the germline V gene. CDR3 sequence: CASSGGSGGRATDTQYF. In DNA, the CDR3 is TGTGCCAGCAGTGGAGGGAGCGGGGGTCGGGCCACAGATACGCAGTATTTT.

This clonotype was recorded a few times. The J gene is TRBJ1-6, the V gene TRBV27; unclear D gene. There are 15 residues in the CDR3. Trimming took off 3 bases at V and 9 bases at J, with 15 bases between the two ends. Germline V CDR1 and CDR2: MNHEY, SMNVEV (reference sequence). CDR3 sequence: CASSFFSAKASPLHF. CDR3 coding DNA: TGTGCCAGCAGTTTTTTTTCGGCAAAGGCTTCACCCCTCCACTTT.

This clonotype was seen a handful of times. The chain recombines TRBV15 with TRBJ2-1; 10 bases match TRBD2. The CDR3 has 13 amino acids. Losses at the gene ends were 8 bases for V and 6 bases for J; bases not matched to a gene: 4. Looked up from germline, CDR1 is LNHNV and CDR2 is YYDKDF (reference sequence). The CDR3 nucleotides are TGTGCCACCCTACTAGCGGGACTCAATGAGCAGTTCTTC. It codes for CATLLAGLNEQFF.

This chain uses TRBV4-1 with TRBJ1-2, with D possibly matching TRBD1 (6 bases). The CDR3 is 14 amino acids. With 0 bases removed from V and 7 bases from J, the gap between germline ends came to 12 bases. Germline V gene data show CDR1 as MGHRA and CDR2 as YSYEKL. The CDR3 region is CASSQEGRGGGYTF. The CDR3 bases are TGCGCCAGCAGCCAAGAGGGCAGGGGAGGTGGCTACACCTTC.

This clonotype was seen only a few times. V and J are TRBV5-1 and TRBJ2-1, with 7 bases fitting TRBD1. The CDR3 has 16 residues. Germline CDR1 and CDR2: SGHRS and YFSETQ. Trimming removed 6 bases from V and 5 bases from J; junction bases left unmatched: 14. The CDR3 loop reads CASTFRTGLTNNEQFF. CDR3 DNA sequence: TGCGCCAGCACCTTCAGGACAGGTTTAACCAACAATGAGCAGTTCTTC.

This chain links TRBV20-1 with TRBJ2-3; D remains unclear. CDR3 length equals 14 residues. CDR1 is DFQATT and CDR2 is SNEGSKA in the germline V gene (reference sequence). Trimming cost V 3 bases and J 3 bases, with 13 bases left between them. Written as DNA, the CDR3 is TGCAGTGCTAGCCGGTCACGGATGACAGATACGCAGTATTTT. It encodes CSASRSRMTDTQYF.

This chain links TRBV3-1 with TRBJ2-1; no firm D call. The CDR3 totals 16 residues. Germline CDR1 reads LGHDT; CDR2 reads YNNKEL (reference sequence). The ends were cut back, 2 bases at V and 8 bases at J, with 19 bases in the middle. CDR3 in DNA: TGTGCCAGCAGCCAAAACCCCGGCGCGGTTTCGGATGAGCAGTTCTTC. It specifies CASSQNPGAVSDEQFF.

This clonotype was seen a few times. J is TRBJ2-4 and V is TRBV7-9, with D unresolved. Deletions cut 6 bases from V and 2 bases from J, with 8 bases between. There are 13 residues in the CDR3. Looked up from germline, CDR1 is SEHNR and CDR2 is FQNEAQ (reference sequence). As DNA, the CDR3 is TGTGCCAGCAGTGATTCCTCCAAAAACATTCAGTACTTC. This translates into CASSDSSKNIQYF.

J is TRBJ2-5 and V is TRBV14; D is unresolved. The CDR3 runs to 14 residues. Between the trimmed V and J ends, which lost 0 bases and 3 bases, there was a span of 8 bases. The germline V gene has CDR1 SGHDN and CDR2 FVKESK. The CDR3 sequence: CASSQDSWKETQYF. The CDR3 DNA follows: TGTGCCAGCAGCCAAGATTCCTGGAAAGAGACCCAGTACTTC.

This clonotype was picked up many times. The chain carries TRBV20-1 and TRBJ2-3; 9 bases map to TRBD1. Looked up from germline, CDR1 is DFQATT and CDR2 is SNEGSKA (reference sequence). CDR3 length: 12 residues. V was pared by 6 bases and J by 6 bases, with 4 bases of the junction left unmatched. The CDR3: CSALDRGDTQYF. CDR3 DNA: TGCAGTGCCTTAGACAGGGGGGATACGCAGTATTTT.

The J gene is TRBJ2-7, the V gene TRBV20-1; possible D gene TRBD2, 6 bases. The germline V gene has CDR1 DFQATT and CDR2 SNEGSKA (reference sequence). This CDR3 comprises 15 residues. V lost 3 bases to trimming and J lost 4 bases, with 19 bases between them. The CDR3: CSARKRRREKYEQYF. In DNA form, the CDR3 reads TGCAGTGCTAGGAAGAGGAGGAGGGAAAAATACGAGCAGTACTTC.

CDR3 in DNA: TGTGCCAGCGGCCAGGGAGCTAACTCGAATAATTCACCCCTCCACTTT. As protein: CASGQGANSNNSPLHF. The chain recombines TRBV7-9 with TRBJ1-6; D might be TRBD1 (5 bases). V was cut by 8 bases and J by 5 bases, with 19 bases left in between. The CDR3 is 16 residues long. Germline V gives CDR1 SEHNR, CDR2 FQNEAQ (reference sequence).

The chain is built from TRBV20-1 and TRBJ1-5, with 7 bases identical to TRBD1. The V and J ends lost 4 bases and 1 base, in that order; junction bases with no gene match: 10. The length of the CDR3 is 16 residues. Germline V lookup: CDR1 DFQATT, CDR2 SNEGSKA (reference sequence). The chain's CDR3 is CSAIPPGQASNQPQHF. The CDR3, as DNA: TGCAGTGCTATTCCTCCCGGACAGGCCAGCAATCAGCCCCAGCATTTT.

This clonotype was seen ten or more times. The chain combines TRBV5-6 with TRBJ2-1; TRBD1 matches 8 bases. Germline CDR1 is SGHDT and CDR2 is YYEEEE. Trimming removed 4 bases from V and 5 bases from J; junction bases left unmatched: 11. CDR3 length: 16 amino acids. The CDR3 DNA sequence: TGTGCCAGCAGCGCCTTGGGTAGGACAGGGAACAATGAGCAGTTCTTC. As protein: CASSALGRTGNNEQFF.

This chain connects TRBV9 to TRBJ2-7; the D is unclear. Germline V lookup: CDR1 SGDLS, CDR2 YYNGEE. The CDR3 is 14 amino acids. Trimming shortened V by 0 bases and J by 0 bases, and 7 bases separated the two germline ends. The DNA of the CDR3 is TGTGCCAGCAGCGTAGACCCCGTCTCCTACGAGCAGTACTTC. This sequence encodes CASSVDPVSYEQYF. Variable domain in full (rest from reference TRBV9 and TRBJ2-7): DSGVTQTPKHLITATGQRVTLRCSPRSGDLSVYWYQQSLDQGLQFLIQYYNGEERAKGNILERFSAQQFPDLHSELNLSSLELGDSALYFCASSVDPVSYEQYFGPGTRLTVT.

The V and J genes are TRBV7-2 and TRBJ2-5; TRBD2 aligns across 8 bases. J gave up 3 bases and V 1 base, and 4 bases lay outside the gene matches. Germline loops: CDR1 SGHTA, CDR2 FQGNSA. The CDR3 is made up of 15 amino acids. CDR3 in DNA: TGTGCCAGCAGCTTAGGGACTAGCTTAAAAGAGACCCAGTACTTC. Residues: CASSLGTSLKETQYF.

Only a few counts were recorded for this clonotype. The rearrangement links TRBV6-5 to TRBJ2-5; TRBD2 matches 11 bases. Germline-derived CDR1 and CDR2 are MNHEY and SVGAGI. V was clipped by 1 base and J by 0 bases; unmatched bases: 1. The CDR3 length is 16 residues. CDR3 protein: CASSYFSGRDQETQYF. CDR3 nucleotides: TGTGCCAGCAGTTACTTTAGCGGGAGGGACCAAGAGACCCAGTACTTC.

This rearrangement joins TRBV4-3 to TRBJ1-6; tentatively, D is TRBD1 (6 bases). Germline lookup yields CDR1 LGHNA and CDR2 YSLEER. V was shortened by 3 bases and J by 7 bases, with 13 bases between the two germline ends. The CDR3 runs 15 residues. The CDR3 DNA follows: TGCGCCAGCAGCCAGCTCAGGGGAGGGAATTCACCCCTCCACTTT. Amino acid sequence: CASSQLRGGNSPLHF.

The CDR3 here is CSARLAKSGGNTGELFF. The CDR3 DNA follows: TGCAGTGCTAGACTAGCGAAGAGCGGGGGAAACACCGGGGAGCTGTTTTTT. The chain is built from TRBV20-1 and TRBJ2-2, with TRBD2 matching 8 bases. The CDR3 runs to 17 residues. The germline V gene encodes CDR1 DFQATT and CDR2 SNEGSKA (reference sequence). J was trimmed by 2 bases and V by 2 bases; bases with no gene match: 10.

This CDR3 reads CASRPSGTGSNQPQHF. In DNA form, the CDR3 reads TGTGCCAGCAGACCTTCCGGGACAGGATCGAATCAGCCCCAGCATTTT. This rearrangement joins TRBV12-3 or TRBV12-4 to TRBJ1-5, with 8 positions matching TRBD1. The CDR3 has 16 residues. With V trimmed by 6 bases and J by 4 bases, 11 bases remained unmatched.

The genes are TRBV20-1 and TRBJ2-7, with D perhaps matching TRBD1 (6 bases). With 2 bases removed from V and 4 bases from J, the gap between germline ends came to 15 bases. CDR3 length: 14 amino acids. CDR1 and CDR2 (germline): DFQATT, SNEGSKA (reference sequence). In DNA, the CDR3 is TGCAGTGCTAGAAAACAGGGTGCGGGTTACGAGCAGTACTTC. It is translated as CSARKQGAGYEQYF.